Below, 14 T cell receptor beta chains from the same sample are listed, as sequenced in a study of graft-versus-host responses after intestinal transplantation. The assay was immunoSEQ multiplex PCR, and TCRdb's table has in-frame clones only and misses some. The table lists 45,000 to 55,000 clones, approximately 92% of them singletons. The sample in question was PBMCs, obtained about 120 weeks after a first intestinal transplant, on the day of a second. These receptors were collected from a human patient who received an intestinal transplant, so some T cells may come from the graft donor.

The V call is TRBV9, the J call TRBJ2-5, with 8 bases fitting TRBD1. Per the germline V gene, CDR1 is SGDLS and CDR2 is YYNGEE. With 3 bases clipped from V and 2 bases from J, the junction kept 3 bases outside the gene matches. The CDR3 spans 14 residues. CDR3 amino acids: CASSGQGWQETQYF. The CDR3, as DNA: TGTGCCAGCAGCGGACAGGGGTGGCAAGAGACCCAGTACTTC.

The chain employs TRBV10-2 and TRBJ2-1; D remains unclear. The CDR3 loop spans 14 amino acids. The ends were cut back, 8 bases at V and 0 bases at J, with 11 bases in the middle. Germline CDR1 reads WSHSY; CDR2 reads SAAADI. The DNA for the CDR3 is TGCGCCAGCCGTAAGACTTTCTCCTACAATGAGCAGTTCTTC. It translates to CASRKTFSYNEQFF.

The V gene is TRBV28, the J gene TRBJ1-5; no definite D call. Germline lookup yields CDR1 MDHEN and CDR2 SYDVKM. This CDR3 is built from 12 residues. Trimming left V 5 bases short and J 6 bases short, with 8 bases between. CDR3 DNA: TGTGCCAGCAGTCCAGGTAGTCAGCCCCAGCATTTT. Its protein product is CASSPGSQPQHF.

This rearrangement joins TRBV6-1 to TRBJ1-2, with D possibly matching TRBD1 (5 bases). Germline-derived CDR1 and CDR2 are MNHNS and SASEGT. The V gene lost 4 bases and the J gene lost 4 bases, with 22 bases spanning the gap. The CDR3 extends over 17 amino acids. CDR3 protein: CASSARDPLTSLYGYTF. DNA of the CDR3: TGTGCCAGCAGTGCCCGGGACCCCCTAACATCCCTCTATGGCTACACCTTC.

V and J are TRBV6-5 and TRBJ2-3; TRBD1 aligns across 12 bases. The CDR3 length is 14 residues. The trim removed 5 bases at V and 4 bases at J, leaving 1 base unmatched. Germline CDR1 MNHEY, CDR2 SVGAGI. This CDR3 is CASSGTGGADTQYF. As DNA, the CDR3 is TGTGCCAGCAGTGGGACAGGGGGCGCAGATACGCAGTATTTT.

The sample holds one count of this clone. This chain connects TRBV27 to TRBJ2-3, with D hard to call. Between the trimmed V and J ends, which lost 2 bases and 0 bases, there was a span of 9 bases. This CDR3 has 15 residues. The germline CDR1 and CDR2 sequences are MNHEY and SMNVEV (reference sequence). DNA of the CDR3: TGTGCCAGCAGTTTAACCCCGTTCAGCACAGATACGCAGTATTTT. It is translated as CASSLTPFSTDTQYF.

This clone was detected only once. This CDR3 is CASSPPMASSGYTF. The CDR3, as DNA: TGTGCCAGCTCACCACCGATGGCTTCCAGTGGCTACACCTTC. The J gene is TRBJ1-2, the V gene TRBV18; the D is unclear. This CDR3 is built from 14 residues. Germline V CDR1 and CDR2: KGHSH, LQKENI. Trimming pared 0 bases from V and 7 bases from J, leaving 12 bases between.

The chain links TRBV19 to TRBJ2-1; D is unclear. This CDR3 contains 13 residues. Germline values: CDR1 LNHDA, CDR2 SQIVND (reference sequence). Trimming took 2 bases from V and 7 from J, leaving 9 bases between them. In DNA form, the CDR3 reads TGTGCCAGTAGTATATCGTCTGGGAATGAGCAGTTCTTC. It yields the protein CASSISSGNEQFF.

The rearrangement joins TRBV6-5 to TRBJ2-1, with D tentatively TRBD2 (5 bases). The CDR3 covers 16 residues. Germline-derived CDR1 and CDR2 are MNHEY and SVGAGI. The ends were cut back, 2 bases at V and 6 bases at J, with 17 bases in the middle. CDR3: CASSYGRQLVVNEQFF. In DNA form, the CDR3 reads TGTGCCAGCAGTTACGGGCGTCAACTAGTCGTCAATGAGCAGTTCTTC.

The chain employs TRBV6-6 and TRBJ1-5, with a tentative D call TRBD1 (5 bases). V was cut by 0 bases and J by 2 bases, with 5 bases left in between. The V gene's germline CDR1 is MNHNY and CDR2 SVGAGI (reference sequence). The CDR3 is 14 amino acids. The CDR3 loop is CASSYSGGNQPQHF. The CDR3 DNA is TGTGCCAGCAGTTACTCGGGGGGCAATCAGCCCCAGCATTTT.

This sequence joins TRBV10-1 and TRBJ2-3; D possibly matches TRBD1 or TRBD2 (5 bases each). Trimming shortened V by 0 bases and J by 2 bases, and 9 bases separated the two germline ends. Germline loops: CDR1 WNHNN, CDR2 SYGVQD (reference sequence). This CDR3 spans 15 amino acids. The chain's CDR3 is CASSESGRVTDTQYF. The CDR3 coding sequence is TGCGCCAGCAGTGAGTCGGGGCGGGTCACAGATACGCAGTATTTT.

The rearrangement joins TRBV5-1 to TRBJ1-2; a weak D match, TRBD1 (6 bases). The ends were cut back, 0 bases at V and 12 bases at J, with 21 bases in the middle. The CDR3 has 15 amino acids. Germline CDR1 is SGHRS and CDR2 is YFSETQ. CDR3 sequence reads: CASSLEAGQLGRDTF. Here the CDR3 DNA reads TGCGCCAGCAGCTTGGAGGCCGGACAGCTCGGTCGTGACACCTTC.

The rearrangement joins TRBV9 to TRBJ2-7; 16 bases line up with TRBD2. Germline CDR1 and CDR2: SGDLS and YYNGEE. The V segment lost 5 bases and the J segment 3 bases; nucleotides outside the gene matches: 5. CDR3 length equals 16 residues. The CDR3 DNA follows: TGTGCCAGCAGTCCCGGGACTAGCGGGAGGGTCTACGAGCAGTACTTC. It specifies CASSPGTSGRVYEQYF.

The chain joins TRBV7-8 to TRBJ2-1; 16 nucleotides line up with TRBD2. The V segment lost 5 bases and the J segment 6 bases; nucleotides outside the gene matches: 19. The CDR3 sequence is 21 residues long. Germline V lookup: CDR1 SGHVS, CDR2 FQNEAQ. The CDR3 sequence: CASSPKWSWGLAGGPGNEQFF. Written as DNA, the CDR3 is TGTGCCAGCAGCCCGAAGTGGAGTTGGGGACTAGCGGGAGGGCCGGGCAATGAGCAGTTCTTC.